Listed below are T cell receptor beta chains from one sample, sequenced in a study of blood T cell repertoires in COVID-19. Method: immunoSEQ multiplex PCR; TCRdb's copy keeps in-frame clones and lacks some. Among approximately 500,000 clones listed, around 90% were seen once. Input material: peripheral blood. These receptors were collected from a woman aged 45-65 years with COVID-19, enrolled during active disease. The CDR3 runs from the conserved cysteine through the conserved F or W. D genes are given only for firm matches.

V,D,J,length,DNA,CDR3
TRBV29-1,NA,TRBJ1-5,13,TGCAGCGTTGCCGGGGGTACGGATCAGCCCCAGCATTTT,CSVAGGTDQPQHF
TRBV10-3,NA,TRBJ1-1,11,TGTGCCATCATGGGGGGCACTGAAGCTTTCTTT,CAIMGGTEAFF
TRBV3-1/TRBV3-2,TRBD2,TRBJ2-1,14,TGTGCCAGCAGCCAAATGGGGGAGGGGAATGAGCAGTTCTTC,CASSQMGEGNEQFF
TRBV7-2,NA,TRBJ1-2,13,TGTGCCAGCAGCTTAGACCGTCGCGGTGGCTACACCTTC,CASSLDRRGGYTF
TRBV28,TRBD1,TRBJ2-7,13,TGTGCCAGCAGGGGACAGAGGGCCTACGAGCAGTACTTC,CASRGQRAYEQYF
TRBV4-1,NA,TRBJ1-3,15,TGCGCCAGCAGCCAAGGGGTAGGGGCTGGAAACACCATATATTTT,CASSQGVGAGNTIYF
TRBV30,NA,TRBJ1-6,16,TGTGCCTGGAAAGTTCCGGAGAGCTCCTATAATTCACCCCTCCACTTT,CAWKVPESSYNSPLHF
TRBV4-1,TRBD1,TRBJ1-1,16,TGCGCCAGCAGCCAAGGGCAGGGGGGCTGGGGCACTGAAGCTTTCTTT,CASSQGQGGWGTEAFF
TRBV19,NA,TRBJ1-1,14,TGTGCCAGTAGTATCCCAGGGATGAACACTGAAGCTTTCTTT,CASSIPGMNTEAFF
TRBV27,NA,TRBJ2-3,14,TGTGCCAGCAGTTACGACAGGACCACAGATACGCAGTATTTT,CASSYDRTTDTQYF
TRBV2,TRBD1,TRBJ1-3,15,TGTGCCAGCAGTGAGGGGCCAGGGGGAGGAAACACCATATATTTT,CASSEGPGGGNTIYF
TRBV18,TRBD2,TRBJ2-3,19,TGTGCCAGCTCACCACCTTACGAGCGGGGGGGCATCCCAGCAGATACGCAGTATTTT,CASSPPYERGGIPADTQYF
TRBV18,NA,TRBJ1-1,16,TGTGCCAGCTCACACCGGGAGGGCTCCATGAACACTGAAGCTTTCTTT,CASSHREGSMNTEAFF
TRBV10-2,TRBD1,TRBJ2-3,16,TGCGCCAGCAGTCCCGGGACAGGGACCGGGGCAGATACGCAGTATTTT,CASSPGTGTGADTQYF